This TCR beta chain was sequenced for a study of glioma-infiltrating T cells after dendritic cell vaccination. Study-wide context: At biweekly intervals, patients got three intradermal dendritic cell vaccine injections.

Time point in this sample: after dendritic cell vaccination, including at tumor progression/relapse. The CDR3 length is 15 residues. Trimming removed 5 bases from V and 4 bases from J, with 15 bases in between. CDR1 is SGHAT, CDR2 FQNNGV, per germline. This table comes from immunoSEQ multiplex PCR, and its TCRdb copy is limited to in-frame clones, with some not included. The sample records about 24,000 clones, around 92% being singletons. The source of this sequence is a human donor with glioblastoma. The chain recombines TRBV11-2 with TRBJ1-3, with D perhaps TRBD1 (5 bases). Sample: blood, taken after dendritic cell vaccination. CDR3 DNA: TGTGCCAGCAGCCCCCTGGGGGGGTCAGGAAACACCATATATTTT. Its protein is CASSPLGGSGNTIYF.